The next 25 T cell receptor beta chains were all read from a single sample in a study of blood T cell repertoires in COVID-19. Sequencing was performed with immunoSEQ multiplex PCR; in TCRdb, only in-frame clones are kept and a portion is missing. The sample yields about 120,000 clones, more than 70% seen once. Sample: peripheral blood. The receptors derive from a man aged 70-80 years with acute or convalescent COVID-19.

This chain connects TRBV9 to TRBJ2-1; 10 nucleotides agree with TRBD2. J was trimmed by 0 bases and V by 0 bases; bases with no gene match: 3. The CDR3 is 17 amino acids. Germline CDR1 reads SGDLS; CDR2 reads YYNGEE. CDR3 in amino acids: CASSVEGTSVSYNEQFF. CDR3 nucleotides: TGTGCCAGCAGCGTAGAGGGGACTAGCGTCTCCTACAATGAGCAGTTCTTC.

This clone has just a few counts. This rearrangement joins TRBV28 to TRBJ1-1, with a possible D match to TRBD1 (6 bases). The CDR3 is 19 residues long. Trimming took off 2 bases at V and 0 bases at J, with 22 bases between the two ends. Germline-derived CDR1 and CDR2 are MDHEN and SYDVKM. Here the CDR3 DNA reads TGTGCCAGCAGTTTAGTAACAGGGCCGACGAGTCCCATGAACACTGAAGCTTTCTTT. It translates to CASSLVTGPTSPMNTEAFF.

This chain uses TRBV27 with TRBJ1-1; 11 bases fit TRBD1. Per the germline V gene, CDR1 is MNHEY and CDR2 is SMNVEV (reference sequence). The CDR3 totals 15 residues. Trimming cost V 4 bases and J 4 bases; bases outside gene matches: 5. CDR3 DNA: TGTGCCAGCAGTTCGGGGACAGGGGGGGGCACTGAAGCTTTCTTT. This gives the protein CASSSGTGGGTEAFF.

The rearrangement joins TRBV27 to TRBJ2-1; TRBD1 matches at 8 bases. This CDR3 is 16 amino acids long. The V segment lost 0 bases and the J segment 6 bases; nucleotides outside the gene matches: 7. Per the germline V gene, CDR1 is MNHEY and CDR2 is SMNVEV (reference sequence). The CDR3 DNA reads TGTGCCAGCAGTTTATCTCCTGGACAGGGAACCAATGAGCAGTTCTTC. Residues: CASSLSPGQGTNEQFF.

CDR3 loop: CASRDRRGDTGELFF. CDR3 DNA: TGTGCCAGCAGAGATAGGCGGGGGGACACCGGGGAGCTGTTTTTT. The V call is TRBV2, the J call TRBJ2-2; TRBD2 agrees at 8 bases. CDR1 is SNHLY and CDR2 is FYNNEI in the germline V gene. The CDR3 has 15 amino acids. V was pared by 6 bases and J by 3 bases, with 6 bases of the junction left unmatched.

The chain's CDR3 is CASSYDGGSNQPQHF. The CDR3 coding sequence is TGCGCCAGCAGCTACGACGGGGGGAGCAATCAGCCCCAGCATTTT. V and J are TRBV5-1 and TRBJ1-5, with D perhaps matching TRBD1 (5 bases). Germline CDR1 SGHRS, CDR2 YFSETQ. The V end was cut by 3 bases, the J end by 1 base, with 11 bases between. The CDR3 extends over 15 amino acids.

The rearrangement uses TRBV11-2 and TRBJ2-2, with TRBD2 matching over 7 bases. Trimming removed 1 base from V and 4 bases from J; junction bases left unmatched: 0. Germline V gene data show CDR1 as SGHAT and CDR2 as FQNNGV. CDR3 length: 14 residues. The CDR3, as DNA: TGTGCCAGCAGCTTAGCGGGGGGCACCGGGGAGCTGTTTTTT. This codes for CASSLAGGTGELFF.

V is TRBV3-1 (or the pseudogene TRBV3-2) and J is TRBJ1-5; 7 positions match TRBD1. The CDR3 contains 16 residues. CDR1 and CDR2 from the germline V gene are LGHDT and YNNKEL (reference sequence). The J segment lost 4 bases and the V segment lost 1 base, leaving 7 bases of the junction unmatched. In DNA, the CDR3 is TGTGCCAGCAGCCAAGGGAGACAGGGCCGGAATCAGCCCCAGCATTTT. Amino acids: CASSQGRQGRNQPQHF.

DNA for the CDR3: TGTGCCAGCAGTTCCAGGGTTTTTGGTGAGCAGTTCTTC. Encoded protein: CASSSRVFGEQFF. The V call is TRBV27, the J call TRBJ2-1; a possible D gene is TRBD1 (5 bases). In germline, CDR1 is MNHEY, CDR2 SMNVEV (reference sequence). This CDR3 spans 13 amino acids. With 4 bases removed from V and 9 bases from J, the gap between germline ends came to 13 bases.

The J gene is TRBJ2-7, the V gene TRBV10-3; TRBD2 matches at 9 bases. Germline loops: CDR1 ENHRY, CDR2 SYGVKD. Trimming removed 3 bases from V and 7 bases from J; junction bases left unmatched: 7. This CDR3 has 14 amino acids. CDR3: CAISDGGGAGEQYF. CDR3 DNA: TGTGCCATCAGTGACGGCGGGGGGGCGGGAGAGCAGTACTTC.

V is TRBV4-1 and J is TRBJ1-2, with D unclear. V dropped 2 bases and J dropped 8 bases, with 21 bases sitting between them. Germline CDR1 is MGHRA and CDR2 is YSYEKL. This CDR3 has 16 residues. CDR3 sequence: CASSQQAHGENYGYTF. DNA of the CDR3: TGCGCCAGCAGCCAACAAGCACACGGGGAAAATTACGGCTACACCTTC.

The chain has TRBV27 and TRBJ2-3; 7 bases align to TRBD2. J was trimmed by 4 bases and V by 3 bases; bases with no gene match: 4. The CDR3 loop spans 14 amino acids. Germline CDR1 reads MNHEY; CDR2 reads SMNVEV (reference sequence). The CDR3 bases are TGTGCCAGCAGTTTGGGGAGGGCCCCAGATACGCAGTATTTT. Its protein is CASSLGRAPDTQYF.

The genes are TRBV5-5 and TRBJ2-5; the D gene is possibly TRBD2 (5 bases). The germline V gene has CDR1 SGHKS and CDR2 YYEKEE (reference sequence). Trimming cost V 1 base and J 5 bases, with 12 bases left between them. CDR3 length: 14 amino acids. The CDR3, as DNA: TGTGCCAGCAGCTTGTTGACAAGGGAGGAGACCCAGTACTTC. Its protein is CASSLLTREETQYF.

The V call is TRBV6-1, the J call TRBJ2-3; TRBD2 is a possible D gene (5 bases). Per germline, CDR1 MNHNS and CDR2 SASEGT. The CDR3 runs to 19 residues. Between the trimmed V and J ends, which lost 2 bases and 0 bases, there was a span of 21 bases. The CDR3 region has the DNA TGTGCCAGCAGTGAACGGGCAGCGGAAGCTCAATTTAGCACAGATACGCAGTATTTT. Its translation is CASSERAAEAQFSTDTQYF.

The chain carries TRBV5-1 and TRBJ2-7, with 9 bases aligning to TRBD2. Germline lookup yields CDR1 SGHRS and CDR2 YFSETQ. Germline trimming cut 5 bases from V and 0 bases from J; bases unmatched to any gene: 12. The CDR3 runs to 17 residues. CDR3 sequence reads: CASSPGAGGIGSYEQYF. The CDR3 DNA reads TGCGCCAGCAGTCCCGGGGCGGGGGGGATAGGCTCCTACGAGCAGTACTTC.

The V call is TRBV27, the J call TRBJ1-2, with 11 bases fitting TRBD1. The ends lost 1 base at V and 3 bases at J; junction bases unmatched: 10. Germline V gene lookup returns CDR1 MNHEY and CDR2 SMNVEV (reference sequence). CDR3 length: 18 residues. CDR3 residues: CASSLFGGTGGMDYGYTF. CDR3 in DNA: TGTGCCAGCAGTTTATTCGGCGGGACAGGGGGGATGGACTATGGCTACACCTTC.

The V and J genes are TRBV5-1 and TRBJ2-7; maybe TRBD2 (6 bases). The ends were cut back, 0 bases at V and 0 bases at J, with 10 bases in the middle. This CDR3 has 15 amino acids. The germline gives CDR1 SGHRS, CDR2 YFSETQ. The chain's CDR3 is CASSLVVGGSYEQYF. The CDR3 DNA reads TGCGCCAGCAGCTTGGTGGTGGGGGGCTCCTACGAGCAGTACTTC.

The gene calls are TRBV5-8 and TRBJ2-7; 7 positions match TRBD2. CDR3 length equals 15 residues. CDR1 and CDR2 from the germline V gene are SGHTS and YDEGEE. The V and J ends lost 4 bases and 3 bases, in that order; junction bases with no gene match: 10. CDR3 sequence reads: CASSRTSAQVYEQYF. CDR3 DNA: TGTGCCAGCAGCCGGACTAGTGCCCAAGTCTACGAGCAGTACTTC.

The genes are TRBV14 and TRBJ1-5; no definite D call. This CDR3 has 16 amino acids. CDR1 and CDR2 from the germline V gene are SGHDN and FVKESK. V lost 0 bases and J lost 4, with 13 bases in between. CDR3 amino acids: CASSQDQEPRNQPQHF. The CDR3 DNA sequence: TGTGCCAGCAGCCAAGATCAAGAACCTAGGAATCAGCCCCAGCATTTT.

The V gene is TRBV6-5, the J gene TRBJ1-2; D is undetermined. The CDR3 has 13 amino acids. V gave up 6 bases and J gave up 2 bases, with 10 bases separating them. Germline V lookup: CDR1 MNHEY, CDR2 SVGAGI. CDR3 sequence (DNA): TGTGCCAGCAGATCGGGTTCGAACTATGGCTACACCTTC. It translates to CASRSGSNYGYTF.

This clone was detected only a few times. The V and J genes are TRBV3-1 (or the pseudogene TRBV3-2) and TRBJ1-4, with TRBD1 as a possible D gene (6 bases). Trimming stripped 5 bases from V and 5 bases from J, with 15 bases between. CDR1 LGHDT and CDR2 YNNKEL come from the germline V gene (reference sequence). This CDR3 is 15 amino acids long. CDR3 in amino acids: CASSLAGTRNEKLFF. The CDR3 DNA follows: TGTGCCAGCAGCTTAGCCGGGACAAGAAATGAAAAACTGTTTTTT.

The chain uses TRBV18 and TRBJ1-6; D unclear. Germline V gene lookup returns CDR1 KGHSH and CDR2 LQKENI. The CDR3 loop spans 14 amino acids. V was clipped by 1 base and J by 10 bases, with 11 bases between them. This CDR3 is CASSPLAAGSPLHF. CDR3 nucleotides: TGTGCCAGCTCACCACTGGCAGCCGGGTCACCCCTCCACTTT.

The gene calls are TRBV7-9 and TRBJ1-1, with D hard to call. The CDR3 loop spans 17 amino acids. Germline lookup yields CDR1 SEHNR and CDR2 FQNEAQ (reference sequence). The V end was cut by 3 bases, the J end by 5 bases, with 22 bases between. The CDR3 protein is CASSLEVGKLRPTEAFF. The CDR3 region has the DNA TGTGCCAGCAGCTTGGAGGTGGGAAAGCTCCGTCCGACTGAAGCTTTCTTT.

This clone has more than one count but fewer than ten. This chain links TRBV6-2 or TRBV6-3 with TRBJ1-5; D is ambiguous. There are 17 residues in the CDR3. Germline V CDR1 and CDR2: MNHEY, SVGEGT. With 2 bases removed from V and 5 bases from J, the gap between germline ends came to 19 bases. CDR3 sequence: CASSYASGRIKYQPQHF. CDR3 bases: TGTGCCAGCAGTTACGCCAGTGGGAGGATCAAGTATCAGCCCCAGCATTTT.

The chain has TRBV10-1 and TRBJ2-2; D gene unclear. Per germline, CDR1 WNHNN and CDR2 SYGVQD (reference sequence). The CDR3 totals 13 residues. Between the trimmed V and J ends, which lost 5 bases and 1 base, there was a span of 5 bases. As DNA, the CDR3 is TGCGCCAGCAGTTCCGGGAACACCGGGGAGCTGTTTTTT. It specifies CASSSGNTGELFF.